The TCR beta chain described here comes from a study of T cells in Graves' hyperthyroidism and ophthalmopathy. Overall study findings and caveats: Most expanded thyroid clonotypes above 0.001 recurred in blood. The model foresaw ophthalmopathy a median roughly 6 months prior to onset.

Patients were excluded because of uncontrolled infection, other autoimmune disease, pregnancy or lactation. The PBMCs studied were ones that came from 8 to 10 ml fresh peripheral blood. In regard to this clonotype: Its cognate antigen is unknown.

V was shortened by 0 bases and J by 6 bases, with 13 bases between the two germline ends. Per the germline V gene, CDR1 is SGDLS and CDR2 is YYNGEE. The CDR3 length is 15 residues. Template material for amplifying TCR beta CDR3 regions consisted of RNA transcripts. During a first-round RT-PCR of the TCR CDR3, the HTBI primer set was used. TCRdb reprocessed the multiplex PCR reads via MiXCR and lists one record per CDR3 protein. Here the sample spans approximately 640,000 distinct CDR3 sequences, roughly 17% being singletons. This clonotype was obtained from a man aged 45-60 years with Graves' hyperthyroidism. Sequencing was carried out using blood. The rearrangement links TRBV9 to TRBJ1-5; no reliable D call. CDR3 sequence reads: CASSVDMGLGQPQHF. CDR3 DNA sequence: TGTGCCAGCAGCGTAGACATGGGTCTCGGTCAGCCCCAGCATTTT.